This T cell receptor (beta chain) was sequenced for a study of prognosis after radiotherapy for stage I lung cancer. At the level of the study: The study deemed all of its non-small cell lung cancer patients medically inoperable. Patients (approximately 13 men, six or seven women) were aged 53 to 84, median around 74 years.

There are many counts of this clonotype. Its antigen is as yet unknown. This CDR3 spans 13 amino acids. The germline V and J ends were trimmed by 4 bases and 3 bases, with 9 bases remaining between them. Per the germline V gene, CDR1 is SNHLY and CDR2 is FYNNEI. Genomic DNA provided the template from which TCR beta CDR3 was amplified by two-round multiplex PCR. Used in first-round PCR were primers specific to each TRBV and TRBJ gene. Each CDR3 protein gets one entry after TCRdb re-called the multiplex PCR reads with MiXCR. The sample carries about 59,000 distinct CDR3 sequences, around 27% recorded once. Findings and limits, study-wide: Clone counts measured for unique TCRs fell after stereotactic body radiation therapy, median about 10,000 versus 6,900. Post-therapy Shannon entropy was lower in patients developing distant metastases following stereotactic body radiation therapy.

The specimen was PBMCs, collected before or after stereotactic body radiation therapy (not recorded which). The TCR comes from a donor of 50 years or more with non-small cell lung cancer. This chain links TRBV2 with TRBJ2-5, with D possibly TRBD2 on 5 matching bases. The chain's CDR3 is CASSATSEETQYF. The CDR3 bases are TGTGCCAGCAGTGCAACTAGTGAAGAGACCCAGTACTTC.